This is a list of T cell receptor beta chains from one sample in a study of patients and donors after allogeneic stem cell transplantation. Each CDR3 protein is one row after TCRdb ran MiXCR on the RT-PCR reads. The data hold approximately 200,000 distinct CDR3 sequences, with around two fifths observed a single time. The sample comprised blood, either unsorted or a sorted T cell fraction (not recorded which). The receptors shown here come from a human donor who was either an allogeneic HSCT recipient or a stem cell or donor lymphocyte infusion donor (not recorded which). It is not recorded whose cells these are; they may come from a transplant donor. CDR3s include the opening cysteine and the closing phenylalanine or tryptophan. D genes are given only for firm matches. Clone sizes are given selectively: once, few, many, or a class where the clone is expanded.

clone size	J gene	V gene	D gene	CDR3 DNA	CDR3 protein
few	TRBJ1-5	TRBV6-5	-	TGTGCCAGCAGTTACAATAGCAATCAGCCCCAGCATTTT	CASSYNSNQPQHF
few	TRBJ1-2	TRBV12-3/TRBV12-4	-	TGTGCCAGCAGTCAGGGCACTAACTATGGCTACACCTTC	CASSQGTNYGYTF
-	TRBJ2-7	TRBV4-1	TRBD1	TGCGCCAGCAGCCAAGTGGGACAGGGGGAGTACGAGCAGTACTTC	CASSQVGQGEYEQYF
-	TRBJ1-2	TRBV28	TRBD1	TGTGCCAGCAGTTTAGCGGGACAGCCGTACGGCTACACCTTC	CASSLAGQPYGYTF
-	TRBJ2-3	TRBV28	-	TGTGCCAGCAGGGGGACGGGTTCTACAGATACGCAGTATTTT	CASRGTGSTDTQYF
few	TRBJ1-3	TRBV20-1	-	TGCAGTGCTAGAGAATCAGGGCTCTCTGGAAACACCATATATTTT	CSARESGLSGNTIYF
-	TRBJ2-7	TRBV4-1	-	TGCGCCAGCAGCCAAGTCGCAGGGGATTACGAGCAGTACTTC	CASSQVAGDYEQYF
-	TRBJ2-7	TRBV5-1	-	TGCGCCAGCAGCTCAACAGCAGGGGCGGGCTACGAGCAGTACTTC	CASSSTAGAGYEQYF
few	TRBJ1-1	TRBV7-6	-	TGTGCCAGCAGCTTCAACAGGGAGAGCACTGAAGCTTTCTTT	CASSFNRESTEAFF
-	TRBJ1-5	TRBV6-2/TRBV6-3	-	TGTGCCAGCAGTTACTCTATGCACAGGGCCACCAGGTATGGCAATCAGCCCCAGCATTTT	CASSYSMHRATRYGNQPQHF
few	TRBJ1-2	TRBV2	-	TGTGCCAGCAGTAAAAACTGGGGCAGCCTCTATGGCTACACCTTC	CASSKNWGSLYGYTF
few	TRBJ1-1	TRBV6-6	-	TGTGCCAGCAGTTACTCGATAAGGAGCACTGAAGCTTTCTTT	CASSYSIRSTEAFF
-	TRBJ2-1	TRBV20-1	-	TGCAGTGCTAGTCGGGGGCCTTCCTACAATGAGCAGTTCTTC	CSASRGPSYNEQFF
-	TRBJ1-4	TRBV5-1	-	TGCGCCAGCAGCTTGGGTTCCAAGGGTGAAAAACTGTTTTTT	CASSLGSKGEKLFF
-	TRBJ1-5	TRBV20-1	-	TGCAGTGCTAGTCCCCCGATAGGGGGTCAGCCCCAGCATTTT	CSASPPIGGQPQHF
once	TRBJ1-2	TRBV10-3	TRBD1	TGTGCCATCAGTCCTGGACAGGGGGCCTATGGCTACACCTTC	CAISPGQGAYGYTF
-	TRBJ1-5	TRBV11-2	-	TGTGCCAGCAGCCAGGGGACGGGGCAGCCCCAGCATTTT	CASSQGTGQPQHF
few	TRBJ2-5	TRBV7-9	-	TGTGCCAGCAGCTTCAGGTGGGAGACCCAGTACTTC	CASSFRWETQYF
few	TRBJ1-6	TRBV7-2	-	TGTGCCAGCAGCTTAAGCTCTTGGGGCGCGGATTCACCCCTCCACTTT	CASSLSSWGADSPLHF
once	TRBJ2-6	TRBV2	TRBD1	TGTGCCAGCATACAGGGGACTGGGGCCAACGTCCTGACTTTC	CASIQGTGANVLTF
few	TRBJ2-7	TRBV12-3/TRBV12-4	-	TGTGCCAGCAGTTTTTTGGGATCCGAGCAGTACTTC	CASSFLGSEQYF
-	TRBJ1-1	TRBV7-2	-	TGTGCCAGCAGCGCCGGGGCCGACAGAAACACTGAAGCTTTCTTT	CASSAGADRNTEAFF
-	TRBJ1-2	TRBV10-1	-	TGCGCCAGCAGTGCAGGGGTGAACTATGGCTACACCTTC	CASSAGVNYGYTF
few	TRBJ1-2	TRBV29-1	-	TGCAGCGCCGGGACACCGGCAGCTAACTATGGCTACACCTTC	CSAGTPAANYGYTF
once	TRBJ1-6	TRBV4-2	-	TGTGCCAGCAGCCAAGATCCCCGGAATTCACCCCTCCACTTT	CASSQDPRNSPLHF